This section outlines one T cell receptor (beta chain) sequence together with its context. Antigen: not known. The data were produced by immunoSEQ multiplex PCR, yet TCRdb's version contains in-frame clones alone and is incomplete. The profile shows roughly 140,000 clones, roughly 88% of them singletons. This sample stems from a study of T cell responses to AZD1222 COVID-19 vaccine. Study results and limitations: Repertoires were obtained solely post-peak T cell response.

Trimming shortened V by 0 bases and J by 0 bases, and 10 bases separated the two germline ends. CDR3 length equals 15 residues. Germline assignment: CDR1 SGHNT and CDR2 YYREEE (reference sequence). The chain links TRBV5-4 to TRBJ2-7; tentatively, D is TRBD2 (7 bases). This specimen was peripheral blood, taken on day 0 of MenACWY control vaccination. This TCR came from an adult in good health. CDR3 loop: CASSLGGGDSYEQYF. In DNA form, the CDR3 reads TGTGCCAGCAGCTTGGGGGGGGGCGACTCCTACGAGCAGTACTTC.